Sequencing of this T cell receptor beta chain was carried out in a study of OX40 agonist ivuxolimab in advanced cancers. As for the study in general: Patients with hepatocellular carcinoma, melanoma, renal cell or head and neck cancer made up the dose-escalation patients. Age averaged approximately 60 years (range 23 to 79), and around 78% were male. Study-level results: Low normalized T-cell clonal expansion also characterized some of the nonresponders.

The repertoire was sequenced with immunoSEQ multiplex PCR; TCRdb's copy has only in-frame clones and lacks some. The repertoire holds about 150,000 clones, with roughly 91% as singletons. A note on this clone: Its matching antigen is unknown.

Germline-derived CDR1 and CDR2 are ENHRY and SYGVKD. Trimming took off 3 bases at V and 4 bases at J, with 3 bases between the two ends. There are 12 residues in the CDR3. The TCR was taken from an adult with an advanced solid tumor such as melanoma, head and neck, liver or kidney cancer. The chain carries TRBV10-3 and TRBJ2-2; D not certain. This specimen consisted of CD4+ or CD8+ T cells sorted from blood, obtained in a trial of the OX40 agonist ivuxolimab. The CDR3 DNA reads TGTGCCATCAGTGACAGCACCGGGGAGCTGTTTTTT. Its protein is CAISDSTGELFF.